These T cell receptor beta chains were read from a single sample in a study of CD4 T cells in lung cancer. The method was immunoSEQ multiplex PCR; TCRdb's version includes in-frame clones alone and lacks a portion of them. The repertoire holds fewer than 2,000 clones, just over 70% seen once, with about 5.8% in the top ten. Their cognate antigens are unknown. Sequences were obtained from a CD4+ T cell line or clone grown in culture. These TCRs come from a woman aged 55 to 70 with non-small cell lung cancer. Some clones in this sample may be carry-over from other donors' samples. CDR3s include the opening cysteine and the closing phenylalanine or tryptophan. D genes are given only for firm matches. Where a row states a size, it is once, few, many or the class of an expanded clone; other rows omit it.

D | J | size | V | CDR3 | DNA
NA | TRBJ1-1 | NA | TRBV6-1 | CASSDPETGWLNTEAFF | TGTGCCAGCAGTGACCCCGAGACAGGTTGGTTGAACACTGAAGCTTTCTTT
NA | TRBJ2-3 | NA | TRBV2 | CASSVDYTDTQYF | TGTGCCAGCAGTGTAGACTACACAGATACGCAGTATTTT
NA | TRBJ1-1 | NA | TRBV19 | CASSNAMDYPNTEAFF | TGTGCCAGTAGTAACGCAATGGATTACCCGAACACTGAAGCTTTCTTT
NA | TRBJ2-7 | NA | TRBV10-3 | CAISEGRSYEQYF | TGTGCCATCAGTGAGGGCAGATCCTACGAGCAGTACTTC
NA | TRBJ1-2 | NA | TRBV7-9 | CASSEDRRFYGYTF | TGTGCCAGCAGCGAAGACAGGCGGTTCTATGGCTACACCTTC
NA | TRBJ2-1 | NA | TRBV19 | CASRPGGPNNEQFF | TGTGCCAGTCGACCGGGCGGACCCAACAATGAGCAGTTCTTC
TRBD1 | TRBJ2-7 | NA | TRBV7-2 | CASSSTGAPSSYEQYF | TGTGCCAGCAGCTCCACAGGGGCCCCGAGCTCCTACGAGCAGTACTTC
NA | TRBJ2-1 | NA | TRBV5-4 | CASSPTGTYNEQFF | TGTGCCAGCAGCCCGACAGGAACCTACAATGAGCAGTTCTTC
NA | TRBJ2-1 | NA | TRBV6-6 | CASSTSADANEQFF | TGTGCCAGCAGTACTTCCGCCGACGCGAATGAGCAGTTCTTC
NA | TRBJ1-4 | few | TRBV7-9 | CASSLPSGATNEKLFF | TGTGCCAGCAGCTTGCCCTCAGGGGCGACTAATGAAAAACTGTTTTTT